Detailed here is one T cell receptor (beta chain). This sample stems from a study of blood T cell repertoires in COVID-19. Germline lookup yields CDR1 SNHLY and CDR2 FYNNEI. CDR3 size: 15 residues. The V and J ends lost 6 bases and 1 base respectively, with 15 bases between them. The method was immunoSEQ multiplex PCR; TCRdb's version includes in-frame clones alone and lacks a portion of them. The sample consists of around 50,000 clones, 70% to 90% of them appearing once. The clonotype was recovered from a man between 50 and 59 years old with active COVID-19. The sample comprised peripheral blood. The V call is TRBV2, the J call TRBJ1-2; maybe TRBD1 (5 bases). In nucleotides, the CDR3 is TGTGCCAGCAGAGGGTACTCCGGGGGTAACTATGGCTACACCTTC. Protein sequence: CASRGYSGGNYGYTF.